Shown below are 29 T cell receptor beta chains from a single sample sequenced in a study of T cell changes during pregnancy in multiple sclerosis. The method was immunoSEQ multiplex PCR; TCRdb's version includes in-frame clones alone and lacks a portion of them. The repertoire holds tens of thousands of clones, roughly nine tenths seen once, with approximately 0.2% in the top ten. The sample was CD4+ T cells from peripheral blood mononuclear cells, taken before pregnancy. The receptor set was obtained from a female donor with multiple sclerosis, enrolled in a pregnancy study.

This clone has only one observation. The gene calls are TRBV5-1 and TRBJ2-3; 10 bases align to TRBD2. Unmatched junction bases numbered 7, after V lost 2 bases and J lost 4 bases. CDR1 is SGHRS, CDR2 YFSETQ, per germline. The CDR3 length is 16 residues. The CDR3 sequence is CASSLYSLAGADTQYF. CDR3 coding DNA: TGCGCCAGCAGCTTATACTCCCTAGCGGGAGCAGATACGCAGTATTTT.

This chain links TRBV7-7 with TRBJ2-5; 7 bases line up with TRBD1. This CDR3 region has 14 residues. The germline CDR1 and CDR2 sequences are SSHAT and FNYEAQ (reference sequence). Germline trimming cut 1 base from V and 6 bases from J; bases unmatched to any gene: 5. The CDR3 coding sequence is TGTGCCAGCAGCTTAGAGTACAGGGGACAGACCCAGTACTTC. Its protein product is CASSLEYRGQTQYF.

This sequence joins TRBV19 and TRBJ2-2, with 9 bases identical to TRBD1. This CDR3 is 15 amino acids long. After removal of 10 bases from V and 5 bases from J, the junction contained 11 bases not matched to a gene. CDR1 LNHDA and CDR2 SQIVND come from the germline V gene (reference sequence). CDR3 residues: CATSPGQGVTGELFF. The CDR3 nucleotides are TGTGCCACCAGTCCGGGACAGGGCGTTACCGGGGAGCTGTTTTTT.

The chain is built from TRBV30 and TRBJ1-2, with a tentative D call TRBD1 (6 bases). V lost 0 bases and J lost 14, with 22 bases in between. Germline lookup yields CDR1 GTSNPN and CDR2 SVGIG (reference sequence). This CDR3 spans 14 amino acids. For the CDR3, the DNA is TGTGCCTGGAGTGTTCTTCGGACAGTGGGGGCTCGGACCTTC. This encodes CAWSVLRTVGARTF.

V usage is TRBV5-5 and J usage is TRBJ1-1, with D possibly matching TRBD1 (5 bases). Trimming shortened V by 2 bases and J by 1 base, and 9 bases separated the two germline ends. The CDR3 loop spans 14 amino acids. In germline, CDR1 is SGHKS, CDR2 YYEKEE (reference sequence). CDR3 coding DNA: TGTGCCAGCAGCTTCAGGGTAGGGAACACTGAAGCTTTCTTT. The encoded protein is CASSFRVGNTEAFF.

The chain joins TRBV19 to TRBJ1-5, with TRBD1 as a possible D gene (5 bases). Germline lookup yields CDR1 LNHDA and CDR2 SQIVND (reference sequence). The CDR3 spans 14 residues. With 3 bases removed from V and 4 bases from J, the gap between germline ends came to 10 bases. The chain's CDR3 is CASSMGQPNQPQHF. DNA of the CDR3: TGTGCCAGTAGTATGGGGCAGCCAAATCAGCCCCAGCATTTT.

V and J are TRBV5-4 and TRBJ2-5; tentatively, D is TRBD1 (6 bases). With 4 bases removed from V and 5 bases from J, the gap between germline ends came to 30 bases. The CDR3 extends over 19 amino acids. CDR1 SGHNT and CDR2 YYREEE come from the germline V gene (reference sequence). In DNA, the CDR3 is TGTGCCAGCAGCCCCCGCTCAGGGGAAGCTAGCCCCCCTAAGGAGACCCAGTACTTC. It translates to CASSPRSGEASPPKETQYF.

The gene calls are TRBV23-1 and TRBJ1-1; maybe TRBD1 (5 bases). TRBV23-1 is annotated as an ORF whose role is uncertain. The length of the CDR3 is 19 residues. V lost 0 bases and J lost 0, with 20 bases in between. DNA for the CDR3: TGCGCCAGCAGTCAATCGCTGACAGCCAAACTCCTCATGAACACTGAAGCTTTCTTT. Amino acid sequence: CASSQSLTAKLLMNTEAFF.

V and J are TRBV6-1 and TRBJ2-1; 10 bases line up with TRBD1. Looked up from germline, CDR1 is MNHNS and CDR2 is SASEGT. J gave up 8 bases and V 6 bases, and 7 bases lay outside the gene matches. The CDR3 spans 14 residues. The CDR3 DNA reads TGTGCCAGCAGCCGGGACAGGGGAGTTGATGAGCAGTTCTTC. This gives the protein CASSRDRGVDEQFF.

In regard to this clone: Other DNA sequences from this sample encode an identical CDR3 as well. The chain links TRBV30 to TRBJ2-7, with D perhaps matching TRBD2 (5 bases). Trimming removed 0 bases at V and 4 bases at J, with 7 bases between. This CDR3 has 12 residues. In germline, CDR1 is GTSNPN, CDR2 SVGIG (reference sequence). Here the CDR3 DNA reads TGTGCCTGGAGTGTAGGCGGGTACGAGCAGTACTTC. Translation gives CAWSVGGYEQYF. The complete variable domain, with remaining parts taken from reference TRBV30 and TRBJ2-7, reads SQTIHQWPATLVQPVGSPLSLECTVEGTSNPNLYWYRQAAGRGLQLLFYSVGIGQISSEVPQNLSASRPQDRQFILSSKKLLLSDSGFYLCAWSVGGYEQYFGPGTRLTVT.

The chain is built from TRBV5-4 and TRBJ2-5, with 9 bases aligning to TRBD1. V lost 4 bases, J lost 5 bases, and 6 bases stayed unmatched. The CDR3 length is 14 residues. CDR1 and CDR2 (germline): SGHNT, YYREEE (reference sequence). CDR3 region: CASSPGQGWETQYF. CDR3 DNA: TGTGCCAGCAGCCCCGGACAGGGGTGGGAGACCCAGTACTTC.

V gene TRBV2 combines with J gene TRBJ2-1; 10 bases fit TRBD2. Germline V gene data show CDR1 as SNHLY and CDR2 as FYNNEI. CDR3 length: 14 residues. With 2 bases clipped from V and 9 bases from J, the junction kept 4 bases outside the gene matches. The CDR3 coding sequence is TGTGCCAGCAGTGAACTTCTAGCGGGGGCTGAGCAGTTCTTC. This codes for CASSELLAGAEQFF.

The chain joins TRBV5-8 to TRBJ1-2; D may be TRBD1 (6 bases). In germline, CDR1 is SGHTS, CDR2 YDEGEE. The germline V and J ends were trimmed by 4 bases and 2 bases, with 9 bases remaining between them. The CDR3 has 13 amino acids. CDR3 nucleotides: TGTGCCAGCAGCCCAAGGGGGAACTATGGCTACACCTTC. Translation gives CASSPRGNYGYTF.

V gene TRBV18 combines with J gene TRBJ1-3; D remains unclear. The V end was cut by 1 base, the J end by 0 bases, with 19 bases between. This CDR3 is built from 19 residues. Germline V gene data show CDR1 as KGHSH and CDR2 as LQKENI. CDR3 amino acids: CASSPLRRPEGFSGNTIYF. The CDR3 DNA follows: TGTGCCAGCTCACCACTGAGACGCCCGGAGGGTTTCTCTGGAAACACCATATATTTT.

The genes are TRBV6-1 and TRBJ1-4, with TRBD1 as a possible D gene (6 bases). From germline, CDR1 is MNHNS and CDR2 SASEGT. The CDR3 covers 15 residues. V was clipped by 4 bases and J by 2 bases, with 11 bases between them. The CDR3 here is CASSAEQGTNEKLFF. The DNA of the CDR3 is TGTGCCAGCAGTGCGGAACAGGGCACTAATGAAAAACTGTTTTTT.

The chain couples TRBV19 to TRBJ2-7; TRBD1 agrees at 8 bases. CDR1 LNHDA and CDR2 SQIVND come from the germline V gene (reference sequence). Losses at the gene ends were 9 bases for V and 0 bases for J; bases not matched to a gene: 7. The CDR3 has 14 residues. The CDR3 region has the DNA TGTGCCAGCGCACAGGGGGTGGGCTCCTACGAGCAGTACTTC. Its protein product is CASAQGVGSYEQYF.

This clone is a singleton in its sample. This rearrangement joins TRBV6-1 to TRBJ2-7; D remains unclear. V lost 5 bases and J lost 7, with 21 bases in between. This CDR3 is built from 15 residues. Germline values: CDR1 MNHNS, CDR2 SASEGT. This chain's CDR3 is CASSSSPHTETEQYF. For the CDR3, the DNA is TGTGCCAGCAGTTCCAGCCCACATACAGAGACGGAGCAGTACTTC.

In DNA, the CDR3 is TGTGCGAGCTCACCTGGACAGGGGAGAACCGGGGAGCTGTTTTTT. Translated: CASSPGQGRTGELFF. This rearrangement joins TRBV7-9 to TRBJ2-2; 9 nucleotides match TRBD1. Germline assignment: CDR1 SEHNR and CDR2 FQNEAQ (reference sequence). The length of the CDR3 is 15 residues.

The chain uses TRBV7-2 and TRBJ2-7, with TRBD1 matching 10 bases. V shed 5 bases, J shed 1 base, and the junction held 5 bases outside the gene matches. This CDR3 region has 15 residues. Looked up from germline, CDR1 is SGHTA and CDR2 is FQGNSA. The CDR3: CASSAPGQGSYEQYF. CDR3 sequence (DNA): TGTGCCAGCAGCGCCCCGGGACAGGGGTCCTACGAGCAGTACTTC.

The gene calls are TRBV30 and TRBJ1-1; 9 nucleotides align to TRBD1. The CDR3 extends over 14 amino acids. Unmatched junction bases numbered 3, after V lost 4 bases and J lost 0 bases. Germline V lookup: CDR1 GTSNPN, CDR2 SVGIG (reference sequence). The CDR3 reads CAWTTGGLNTEAFF. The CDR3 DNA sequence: TGTGCCTGGACTACAGGGGGCCTGAACACTGAAGCTTTCTTT.

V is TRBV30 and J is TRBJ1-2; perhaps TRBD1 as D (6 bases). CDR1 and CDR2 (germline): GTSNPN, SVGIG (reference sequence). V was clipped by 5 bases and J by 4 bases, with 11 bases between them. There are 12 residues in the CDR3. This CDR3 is CAWDGQSYGYTF. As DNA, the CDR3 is TGTGCCTGGGACGGACAGTCCTATGGCTACACCTTC.

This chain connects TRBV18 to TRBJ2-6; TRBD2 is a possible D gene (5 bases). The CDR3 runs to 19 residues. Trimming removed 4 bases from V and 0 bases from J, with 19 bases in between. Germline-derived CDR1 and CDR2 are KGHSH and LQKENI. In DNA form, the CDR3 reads TGTGCCAGCTCACTCTTCGAGACCGGTGCGGGCTCTGGGGCCAACGTCCTGACTTTC. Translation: CASSLFETGAGSGANVLTF.

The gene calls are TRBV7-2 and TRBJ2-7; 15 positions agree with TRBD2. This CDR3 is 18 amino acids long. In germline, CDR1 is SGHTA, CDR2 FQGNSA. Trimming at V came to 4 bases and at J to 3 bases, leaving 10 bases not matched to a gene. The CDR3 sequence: CASSSPGLAGGPYYEQYF. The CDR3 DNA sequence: TGTGCCAGCAGCTCACCCGGACTAGCGGGAGGGCCGTACTACGAGCAGTACTTC.

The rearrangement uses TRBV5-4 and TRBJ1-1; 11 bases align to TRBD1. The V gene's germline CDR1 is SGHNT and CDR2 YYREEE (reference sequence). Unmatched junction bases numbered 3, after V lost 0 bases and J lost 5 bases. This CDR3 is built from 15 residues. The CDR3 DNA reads TGTGCCAGCAGCTTGGTCGGGACAGGGGGTACTGAAGCTTTCTTT. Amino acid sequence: CASSLVGTGGTEAFF. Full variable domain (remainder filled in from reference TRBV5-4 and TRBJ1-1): ETGVTQSPTHLIKTRGQQVTLRCSSQSGHNTVSWYQQALGQGPQFIFQYYREEENGRGNFPPRFSGLQFPNYSSELNVNALELDDSALYLCASSLVGTGGTEAFFGQGTRLTVV.

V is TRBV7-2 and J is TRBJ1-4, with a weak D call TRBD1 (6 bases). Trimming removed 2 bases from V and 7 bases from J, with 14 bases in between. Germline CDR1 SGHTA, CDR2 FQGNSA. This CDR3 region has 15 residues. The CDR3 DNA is TGTGCCAGCAGCTTATTTCAGGGGCGGGTTGAAAAACTGTTTTTT. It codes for CASSLFQGRVEKLFF.

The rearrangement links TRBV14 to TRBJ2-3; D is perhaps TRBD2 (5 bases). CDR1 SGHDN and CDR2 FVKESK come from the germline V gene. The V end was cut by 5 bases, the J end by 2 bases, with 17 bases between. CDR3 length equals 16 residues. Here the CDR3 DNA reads TGTGCCAGCAGCTTCTGGCGGGCTGGGAACACAGATACGCAGTATTTT. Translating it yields CASSFWRAGNTDTQYF.

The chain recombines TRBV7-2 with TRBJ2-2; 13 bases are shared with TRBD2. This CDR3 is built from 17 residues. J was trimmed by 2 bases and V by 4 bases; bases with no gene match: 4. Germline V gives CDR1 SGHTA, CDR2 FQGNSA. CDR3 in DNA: TGTGCCAGCAGCTCTAGGACTAGCGGGGGAAACACCGGGGAGCTGTTTTTT. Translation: CASSSRTSGGNTGELFF.

CDR3 sequence reads: CASSQGGTGLNTEAFF. In DNA, the CDR3 is TGCGCCAGCAGCCAGGGGGGGACAGGGTTGAACACTGAAGCTTTCTTT. V gene TRBV4-1 combines with J gene TRBJ1-1, with 9 positions matching TRBD1. The CDR3 is made up of 16 amino acids. Trimming cost V 3 bases and J 0 bases; bases outside gene matches: 5. Germline V gives CDR1 MGHRA, CDR2 YSYEKL.

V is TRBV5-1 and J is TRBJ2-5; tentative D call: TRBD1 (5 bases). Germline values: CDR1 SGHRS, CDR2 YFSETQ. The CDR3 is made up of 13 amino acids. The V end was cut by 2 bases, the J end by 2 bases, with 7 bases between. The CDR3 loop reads CASSLGAQETQYF. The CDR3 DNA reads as TGCGCCAGCAGCTTAGGGGCGCAAGAGACCCAGTACTTC.